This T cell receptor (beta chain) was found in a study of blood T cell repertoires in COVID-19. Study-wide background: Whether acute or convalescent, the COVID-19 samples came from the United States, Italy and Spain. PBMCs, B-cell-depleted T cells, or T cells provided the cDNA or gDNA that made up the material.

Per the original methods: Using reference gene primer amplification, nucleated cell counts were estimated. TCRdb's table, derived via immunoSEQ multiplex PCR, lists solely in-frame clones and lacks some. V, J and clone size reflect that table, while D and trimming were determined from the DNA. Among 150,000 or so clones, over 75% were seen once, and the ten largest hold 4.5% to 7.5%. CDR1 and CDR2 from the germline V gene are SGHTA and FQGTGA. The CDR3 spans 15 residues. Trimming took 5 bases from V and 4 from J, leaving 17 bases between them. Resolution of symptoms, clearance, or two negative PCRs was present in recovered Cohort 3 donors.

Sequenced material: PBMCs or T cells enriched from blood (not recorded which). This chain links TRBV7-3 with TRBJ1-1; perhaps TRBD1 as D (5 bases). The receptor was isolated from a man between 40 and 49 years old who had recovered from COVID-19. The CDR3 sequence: CASSAGRGLITEAFF. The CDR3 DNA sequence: TGTGCCAGCAGCGCAGGGAGGGGTCTTATCACTGAAGCTTTCTTT.